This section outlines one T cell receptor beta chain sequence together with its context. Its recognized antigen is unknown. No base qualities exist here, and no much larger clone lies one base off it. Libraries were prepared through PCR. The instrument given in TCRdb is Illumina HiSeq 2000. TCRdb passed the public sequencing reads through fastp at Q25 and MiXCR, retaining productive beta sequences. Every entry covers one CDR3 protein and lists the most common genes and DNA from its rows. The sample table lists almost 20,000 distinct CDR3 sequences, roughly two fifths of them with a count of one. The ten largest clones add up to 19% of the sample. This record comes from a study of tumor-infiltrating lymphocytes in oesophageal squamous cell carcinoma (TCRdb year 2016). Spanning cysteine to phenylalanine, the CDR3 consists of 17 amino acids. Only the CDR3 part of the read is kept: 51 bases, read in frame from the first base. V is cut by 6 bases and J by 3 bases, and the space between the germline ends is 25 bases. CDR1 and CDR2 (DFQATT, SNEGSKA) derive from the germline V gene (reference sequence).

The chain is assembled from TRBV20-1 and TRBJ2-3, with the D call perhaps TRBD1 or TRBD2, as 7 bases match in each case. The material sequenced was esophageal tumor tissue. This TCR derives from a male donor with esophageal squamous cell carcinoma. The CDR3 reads CSARGGVWGEGTDTQYF. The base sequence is TGCAGTGCCAGGGGGGGGGTCTGGGGAGAGGGAACAGATACGCAGTATTTT.